The 4 T cell receptor beta chains presented below share a single source sample, sequenced in a study of Ad26.COV2.S vaccination and SARS-CoV-2 variants. As to treatment: roughly 19 received Ad26.COV2.S at low or high dose, single or two shots; several received placebo; per-sample allocation not given. Samples analyzed were those drawn on day 63 after the first vaccine or placebo injection. Sequenced by immunoSEQ multiplex PCR; TCRdb stores in-frame clones only, minus some. Of approximately 300,000 clones listed, around 83% are singletons. The starting material was peripheral blood, obtained in a trial of Ad26.COV2.S vaccine versus placebo. These receptors all come from a person between 18 and 65 years old who received the Ad26.COV2.S COVID-19 vaccine or a placebo.

This chain connects TRBV5-6 to TRBJ1-2; 9 nucleotides match TRBD1. The CDR3 length is 15 residues. V was clipped by 4 bases and J by 6 bases; unmatched bases: 10. CDR1 is SGHDT and CDR2 is YYEEEE in the germline V gene. DNA for the CDR3: TGTGCCAGCAGCCTACGCCTTACAGGGGGCAATGGCTACACCTTC. It translates to CASSLRLTGGNGYTF. Full variable domain (remainder filled in from reference TRBV5-6 and TRBJ1-2): DAGVTQSPTHLIKTRGQQVTLRCSPKSGHDTVSWYQQALGQGPQFIFQYYEEEERQRGNFPDRFSGHQFPNYSSELNVNALLLGDSALYLCASSLRLTGGNGYTFGSGTRLTVV.

J is TRBJ1-1 and V is TRBV5-4; possibly TRBD1 for D (5 bases). The germline V gene encodes CDR1 SGHNT and CDR2 YYREEE (reference sequence). V was cut by 0 bases and J by 1 base, with 13 bases left in between. There are 16 residues in the CDR3. The CDR3 sequence: CASSLDSRGTNTEAFF. The DNA of the CDR3 is TGTGCCAGCAGCTTGGATTCGAGGGGTACGAACACTGAAGCTTTCTTT.

V gene TRBV6-2 or TRBV6-3 combines with J gene TRBJ2-2, with no clear D. This CDR3 comprises 13 residues. V was trimmed by 2 bases and J by 7 bases, leaving 8 bases between them. Looked up from germline, CDR1 is MNHEY and CDR2 is SVGEGT. The CDR3 reads CASSYRLHGELFF. The CDR3, as DNA: TGTGCCAGCAGTTACAGGCTCCACGGGGAGCTGTTTTTT.

The CDR3 is CASSEAGRNQPQHF. DNA for the CDR3: TGTGCCAGCAGTGAAGCGGGCAGGAATCAGCCCCAGCATTTT. The chain couples TRBV2 to TRBJ1-5, with D unclear. CDR1 and CDR2 (germline): SNHLY, FYNNEI. V lost 0 bases, J lost 4 bases, and 7 bases lay in between. The CDR3 length is 14 residues.